This TCR beta chain is from a study of shared clonotypes between healthy human individuals (dated by TCRdb to 2018 to 2020). Regarding the research as a whole: A couple of women and a few men aged 18 to 49 years were included in the cohort. For each donor, CD4 naive and CD4 memory were each run on three plates, CD8 naive on two plates, and CD8 memory on one plate. Blood TCR repertoires of several healthy adults were deeply sequenced to estimate repertoire size and the extent of clonotype sharing between individuals. To increase sequencing depth and limit assay-specific biases, TCR repertoire library preparation and sequencing were carried out by different laboratories using diverse techniques. Per donor, leukapheresis produced somewhere between about 0.9 and 10 billion PBMCs. Findings and caveats that apply to the study as a whole: Even with the large sequencing depth, rarefaction of the sorted-subset datasets indicated that sequencing was incomplete. Pairwise subsampling led to the expectation that sequencing depth would affect the degree of clonotype sharing among donors. Around 5% of naive CD4, 3.5% of naive CD8, around 2.3% of memory CD4, and around 0.42% of memory CD8 clonotypes were shared across a few donors. Compared with non-shared clonotypes, the clonotypes found in all four sorted-subset donors had higher generation probabilities. Sampling was restricted to blood, and TCR repertoires in tissues likely differ from the TCR repertoires found in blood. Naive subsets generally had larger estimated clonotype richness than memory subsets. The small number of donors limited the genetic and exposure-history diversity represented.

Remarks on this clone: No antigen is known for it. Base qualities are missing; no much larger clone stands one base away.

The donors were healthy, HIV-negative adults who had no recently reported acute infections or vaccinations. All donors were Caucasian adults living in Nashville, Tennessee, USA. CD4+ T cells were enriched by magnetic negative selection, after which naive cells were positively selected on CD45RA and the negative fraction was taken as the memory subset. Blood was collected by leukapheresis, and PBMCs were isolated by Ficoll-Histopaque density gradient centrifugation and then cryopreserved in liquid nitrogen vapor phase. Analytical flow cytometry was used to check the purity and quantity of each magnetically sorted T cell population. Each sorted fraction had its genomic DNA isolated and then quantified by UV absorbance on a Nanodrop 2000c. Using the deep immunoSEQ assay, TCR CDR3 regions were amplified from genomic DNA by multiplex PCR. For each cell subset, the extracted genomic DNA was distributed evenly across all wells of several immunoSEQ 96-well plates, and each plate served as one replicate. For sorted subsets, around 200 ng genomic DNA, equal to approximately 30,000 T cell genomes, was loaded into each replicate PCR. The purified libraries were quantified using a Qubit 3.0 fluorometer, sized with a Bioanalyzer 2100, and then quantified again using the KAPA Library Quantification kit. Each immunoSEQ 96-well plate was sequenced on its own single-read 150-cycle Illumina NextSeq 550 flow cell. On the authors' methods: Because the immunoSEQ output held only junctional sequences and lacked quality scores, the filtering could not match the filtering applied to full-length reads. Sequences were annotated with PyIR, a Python wrapper for IgBLAST v1.9, and V/J genes and CDR3 were assigned using IMGT germline references. Reads were filtered out if the reads had weak V/J assignments (E-value above 1e-6), no CDR3, stop codons, out-of-frame junctions, or ambiguous translated residues. V3J clonotypes were defined by identical inferred V gene, J gene, and CDR3 amino acid sequence. To compute the percentage overlap between repertoires, the number of shared unique clonotypes was divided by the size of the smaller repertoire. Richness of each repertoire was evaluated using RTK rarefaction, the Chao1 estimator, and Recon v2.1 estimates of unobserved clonotypes. OLGA was used to compute generation probabilities for all TCRbeta clonotypes that the gDNA method yielded from a few donors. In its TCRdb copy, this immuneACCESS table keeps in-frame sequences only and misses some clones. Where compared with another copy, unresolved V genes explain less than half of these, and the others have no known cause. D and trimming come from the DNA, and the V and J calls and clone size come from that table. The sample data list 2 million to 2.5 million clones, and 85% to 95% of these were observed just once. The ten biggest clones cover about 0.37% of the sample.

This receptor was identified in a man aged 18 to 35 in good health. Some clones in this sample may be carry-over from other donors' samples. Sequencing input: naive CD4+ T cells from PBMCs. In light of the paper, this sample's cell subset or site label describes: CD45RA+ positively selected.

The CDR3 is CATSRGQGSSYEQYF. The DNA reads TGTGCCACCAGCAGAGGTCAGGGGAGCTCCTACGAGCAGTACTTC. The sequence links TRBV15 to TRBJ2-7, and the D gene may be TRBD1, 6 bases matching. V is shortened by 1 base, J by 0 bases, and the region joining them spans 10 bases. For CDR1 and CDR2, the germline V gene (reference sequence) lists LNHNV and YYDKDF. Including the terminal cysteine and phenylalanine, the CDR3 comprises 15 residues. Only CDR3 DNA remains: 45 bases, in frame from the first base.